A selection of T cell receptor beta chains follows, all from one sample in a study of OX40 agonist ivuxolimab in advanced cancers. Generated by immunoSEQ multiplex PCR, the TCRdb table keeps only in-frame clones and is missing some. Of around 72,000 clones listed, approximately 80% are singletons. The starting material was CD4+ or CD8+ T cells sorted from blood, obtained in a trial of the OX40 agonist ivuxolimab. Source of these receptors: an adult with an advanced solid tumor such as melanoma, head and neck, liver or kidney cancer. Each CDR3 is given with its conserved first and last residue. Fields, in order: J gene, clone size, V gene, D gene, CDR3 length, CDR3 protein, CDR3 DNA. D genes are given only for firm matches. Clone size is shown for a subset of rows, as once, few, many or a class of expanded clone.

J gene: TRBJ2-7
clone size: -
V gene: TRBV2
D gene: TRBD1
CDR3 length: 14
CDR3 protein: CASSRGGQTYEQYF
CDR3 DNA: TGTGCCAGCAGCCGAGGGGGACAGACCTACGAGCAGTACTTC

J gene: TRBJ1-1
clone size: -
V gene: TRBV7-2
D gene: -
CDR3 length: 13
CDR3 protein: CASSLELNTEAFF
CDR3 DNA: TGTGCCAGCAGCTTAGAGTTGAACACTGAAGCTTTCTTT

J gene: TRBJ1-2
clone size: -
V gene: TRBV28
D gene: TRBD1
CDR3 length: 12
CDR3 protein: CASSFLTGYYTF
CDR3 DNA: TGTGCCAGCAGTTTTCTGACAGGGTACTACACCTTC

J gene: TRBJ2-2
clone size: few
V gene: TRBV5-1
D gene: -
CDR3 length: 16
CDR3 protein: CASRTAAGITTGELFF
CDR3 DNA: TGCGCCAGCAGGACGGCCGCGGGGATTACCACCGGGGAGCTGTTTTTT

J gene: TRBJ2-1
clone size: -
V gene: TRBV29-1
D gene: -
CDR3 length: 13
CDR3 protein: CSVAHADSGEQFF
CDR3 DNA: TGCAGCGTGGCACATGCTGACTCGGGTGAGCAGTTCTTC

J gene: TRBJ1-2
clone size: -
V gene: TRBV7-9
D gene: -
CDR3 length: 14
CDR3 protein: CASSSRATGDGYTF
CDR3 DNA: TGTGCCAGCAGCTCTCGGGCCACGGGGGATGGCTACACCTTC

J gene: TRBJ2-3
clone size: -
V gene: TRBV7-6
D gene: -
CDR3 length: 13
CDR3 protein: CASSAERGATQYF
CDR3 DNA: TGTGCCAGCAGCGCGGAGAGGGGAGCTACGCAGTATTTT

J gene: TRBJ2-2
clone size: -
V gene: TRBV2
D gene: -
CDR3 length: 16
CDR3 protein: CASSAEGSWNTGELFF
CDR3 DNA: TGTGCCAGCAGTGCCGAGGGGTCCTGGAACACCGGGGAGCTGTTTTTT

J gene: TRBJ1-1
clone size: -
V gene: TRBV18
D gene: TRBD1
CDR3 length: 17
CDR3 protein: CASSPPGQGGMNTEAFF
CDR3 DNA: TGTGCCAGCTCACCACCGGGACAGGGGGGGATGAACACTGAAGCTTTCTTT

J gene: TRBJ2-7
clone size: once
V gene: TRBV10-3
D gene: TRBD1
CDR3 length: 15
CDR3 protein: CATLARDRRQGEQYF
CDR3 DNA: TGTGCCACTTTAGCTAGGGACAGGAGGCAGGGCGAGCAGTACTTC

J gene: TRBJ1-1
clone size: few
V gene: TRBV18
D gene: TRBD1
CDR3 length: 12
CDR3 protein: CASSPGTGDAFF
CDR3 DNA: TGTGCCAGCTCACCAGGGACAGGGGACGCTTTCTTT

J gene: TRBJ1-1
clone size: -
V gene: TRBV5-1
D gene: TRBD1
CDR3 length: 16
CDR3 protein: CASSSLPGQQNTEAFF
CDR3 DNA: TGCGCCAGCAGCTCGTTACCGGGACAGCAGAACACTGAAGCTTTCTTT

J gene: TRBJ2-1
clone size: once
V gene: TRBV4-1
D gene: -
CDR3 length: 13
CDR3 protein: CASSQEGDNEQFF
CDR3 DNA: TGCGCCAGCAGCCAAGAGGGGGACAATGAGCAGTTCTTC

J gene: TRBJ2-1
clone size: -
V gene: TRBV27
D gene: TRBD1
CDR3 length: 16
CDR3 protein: CASSLSPGTGGVEQFF
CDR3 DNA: TGTGCCAGCAGTTTAAGTCCCGGGACAGGGGGCGTTGAGCAGTTCTTC

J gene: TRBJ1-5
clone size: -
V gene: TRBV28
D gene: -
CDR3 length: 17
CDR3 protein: CASSFLYMRGGNQPQHF
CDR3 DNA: TGTGCCAGCAGTTTTCTTTATATGAGAGGGGGCAATCAGCCCCAGCATTTT

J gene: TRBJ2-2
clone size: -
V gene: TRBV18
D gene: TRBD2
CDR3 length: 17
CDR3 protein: CASSPRTSGANTGELFF
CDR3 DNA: TGTGCCAGCTCACCAAGGACTAGCGGGGCGAACACCGGGGAGCTGTTTTTT

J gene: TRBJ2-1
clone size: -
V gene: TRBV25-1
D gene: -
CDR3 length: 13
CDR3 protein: CASRGEGGDEQFF
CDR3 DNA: TGTGCCAGCAGAGGGGAGGGGGGTGATGAGCAGTTCTTC

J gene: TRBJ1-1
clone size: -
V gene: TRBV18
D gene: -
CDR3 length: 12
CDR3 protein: CASGFLNTEAFF
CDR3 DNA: TGTGCCAGCGGTTTTTTAAACACTGAAGCTTTCTTT

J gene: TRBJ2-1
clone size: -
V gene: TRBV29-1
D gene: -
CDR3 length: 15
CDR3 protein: CSVGGSGTVYNEQFF
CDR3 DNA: TGCAGCGTTGGAGGGTCCGGGACGGTCTACAATGAGCAGTTCTTC

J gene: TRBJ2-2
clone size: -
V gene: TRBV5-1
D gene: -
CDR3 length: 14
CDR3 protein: CASSLYREAGELFF
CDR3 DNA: TGCGCCAGCAGCTTGTACAGGGAGGCCGGGGAGCTGTTTTTT

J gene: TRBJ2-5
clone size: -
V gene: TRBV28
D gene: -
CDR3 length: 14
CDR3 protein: CASSPPGWGETQYF
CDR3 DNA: TGTGCCAGCAGTCCCCCAGGGTGGGGAGAGACCCAGTACTTC

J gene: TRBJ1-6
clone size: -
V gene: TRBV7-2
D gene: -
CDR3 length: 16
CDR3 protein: CASSLAGLANNSPLHF
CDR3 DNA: TGTGCCAGCAGCTTAGCAGGGTTGGCAAATAATTCACCCCTCCACTTT

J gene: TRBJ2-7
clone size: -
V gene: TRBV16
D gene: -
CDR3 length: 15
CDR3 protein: CASSQSLAGSYEQYF
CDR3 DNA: TGTGCCAGCAGCCAATCGCTTGCCGGCTCCTACGAGCAGTACTTC

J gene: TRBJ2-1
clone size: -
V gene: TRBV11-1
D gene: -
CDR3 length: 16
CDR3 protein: CASSPPGARSYNEQFF
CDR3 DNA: TGTGCCAGCAGCCCACCAGGGGCGAGGTCCTACAATGAGCAGTTCTTC

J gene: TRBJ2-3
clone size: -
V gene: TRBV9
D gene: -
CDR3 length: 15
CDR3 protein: CASSVGGAYTDTQYF
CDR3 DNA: TGTGCCAGCAGCGTAGGTGGGGCCTACACAGATACGCAGTATTTT

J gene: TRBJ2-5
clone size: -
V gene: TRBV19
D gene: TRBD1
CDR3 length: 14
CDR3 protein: CASSDRGHGETQYF
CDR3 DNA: TGTGCCAGTAGTGACAGGGGGCACGGAGAGACCCAGTACTTC

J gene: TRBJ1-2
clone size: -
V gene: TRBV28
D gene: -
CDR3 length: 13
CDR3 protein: CASTSDRIYGYTF
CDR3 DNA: TGTGCCAGCACCTCGGACAGAATCTATGGCTACACCTTC

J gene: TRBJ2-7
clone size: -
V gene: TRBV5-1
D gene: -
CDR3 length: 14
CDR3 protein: CASSSDTSSYEQYF
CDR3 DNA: TGCGCCAGCAGCTCAGATACTAGTTCCTACGAGCAGTACTTC

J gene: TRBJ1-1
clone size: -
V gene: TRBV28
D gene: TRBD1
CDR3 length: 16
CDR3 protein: CASSMGTGGWNTEAFF
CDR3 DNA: TGTGCCAGCAGTATGGGGACAGGGGGCTGGAACACTGAAGCTTTCTTT

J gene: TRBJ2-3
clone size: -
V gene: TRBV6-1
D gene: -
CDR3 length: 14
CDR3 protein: CASSARTAPYTQYF
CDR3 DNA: TGTGCCAGCAGTGCTCGGACAGCACCTTATACGCAGTATTTT

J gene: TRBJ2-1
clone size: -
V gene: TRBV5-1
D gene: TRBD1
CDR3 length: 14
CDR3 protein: CASSEDRRYNEQFF
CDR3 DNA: TGCGCCAGCAGCGAGGACAGGCGTTACAATGAGCAGTTCTTC

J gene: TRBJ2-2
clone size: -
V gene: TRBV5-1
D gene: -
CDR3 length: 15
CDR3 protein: CASSDPGQNTGELFF
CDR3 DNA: TGCGCCAGCAGCGATCCGGGACAGAACACCGGGGAGCTGTTTTTT

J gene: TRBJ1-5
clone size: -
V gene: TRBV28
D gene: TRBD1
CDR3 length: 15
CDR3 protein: CASSGTGKMYQPQHF
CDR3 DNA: TGTGCCAGCAGTGGGACAGGGAAAATGTATCAGCCCCAGCATTTT

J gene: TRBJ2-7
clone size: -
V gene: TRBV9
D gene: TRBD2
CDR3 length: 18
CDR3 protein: CASSAGTSGRAFFYEQYF
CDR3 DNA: TGTGCCAGCAGCGCGGGGACTAGCGGGAGGGCTTTCTTCTACGAGCAGTACTTC

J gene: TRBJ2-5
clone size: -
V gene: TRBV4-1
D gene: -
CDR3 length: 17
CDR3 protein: CASSQEGASGGRETQYF
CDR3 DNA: TGCGCCAGCAGCCAAGAGGGGGCGTCCGGGGGGAGGGAGACCCAGTACTTC

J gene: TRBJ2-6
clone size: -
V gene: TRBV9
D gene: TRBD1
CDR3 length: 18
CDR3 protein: CASSVGGQGWSGANVLTF
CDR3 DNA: TGTGCCAGCAGCGTAGGGGGACAGGGTTGGTCTGGGGCCAACGTCCTGACTTTC

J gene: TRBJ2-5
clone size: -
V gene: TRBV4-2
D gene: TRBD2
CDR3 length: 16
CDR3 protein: CASSHGTSGTQETQYF
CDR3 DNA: TGTGCCAGCAGCCATGGGACTAGCGGGACCCAAGAGACCCAGTACTTC

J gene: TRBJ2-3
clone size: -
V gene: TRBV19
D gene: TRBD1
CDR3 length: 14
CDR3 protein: CASSPGQYTDTQYF
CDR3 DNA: TGTGCCAGTTCTCCGGGACAGTACACAGATACGCAGTATTTT

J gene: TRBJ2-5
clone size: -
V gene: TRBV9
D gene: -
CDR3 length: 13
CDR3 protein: CASSVDLQETQYF
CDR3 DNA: TGTGCCAGCAGCGTAGATCTCCAAGAGACCCAGTACTTC

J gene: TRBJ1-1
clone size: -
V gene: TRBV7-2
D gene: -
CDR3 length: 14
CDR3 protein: CASSLTSLNTEAFF
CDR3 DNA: TGTGCCAGCAGCTTAACCTCACTGAACACTGAAGCTTTCTTT

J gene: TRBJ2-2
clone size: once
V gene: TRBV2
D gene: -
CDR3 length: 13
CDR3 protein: CASNVLNTGELFF
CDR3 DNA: TGTGCCAGCAACGTTTTGAACACCGGGGAGCTGTTTTTT

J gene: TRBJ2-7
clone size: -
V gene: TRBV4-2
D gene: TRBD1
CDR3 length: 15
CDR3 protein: CASSHSTGDSYEQYF
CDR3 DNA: TGTGCCAGCAGCCATTCGACAGGGGACTCCTACGAGCAGTACTTC

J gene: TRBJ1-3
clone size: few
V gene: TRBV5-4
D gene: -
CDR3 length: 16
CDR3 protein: CASSLAGTSTGNTIYF
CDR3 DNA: TGTGCCAGCAGCTTGGCCGGGACTAGTACTGGAAACACCATATATTTT

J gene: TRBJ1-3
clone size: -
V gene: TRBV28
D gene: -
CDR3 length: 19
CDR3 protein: CASIGPGGRAGVSGNTIYF
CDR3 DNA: TGTGCCAGCATCGGTCCGGGAGGCAGGGCCGGGGTCTCTGGAAACACCATATATTTT

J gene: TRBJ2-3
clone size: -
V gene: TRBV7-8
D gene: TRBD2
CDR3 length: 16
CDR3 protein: CASSPRAGGTTDTQYF
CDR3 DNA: TGTGCCAGCAGCCCTCGAGCGGGGGGGACCACAGATACGCAGTATTTT

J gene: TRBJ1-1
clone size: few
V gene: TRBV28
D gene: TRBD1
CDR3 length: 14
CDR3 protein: CASTDRAMNTEAFF
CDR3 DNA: TGTGCCAGCACCGACAGGGCCATGAACACTGAAGCTTTCTTT

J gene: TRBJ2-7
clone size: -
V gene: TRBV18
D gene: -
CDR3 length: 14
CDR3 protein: CASSSLRDTYEQYF
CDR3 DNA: TGTGCCAGCTCATCCTTACGGGACACCTACGAGCAGTACTTC

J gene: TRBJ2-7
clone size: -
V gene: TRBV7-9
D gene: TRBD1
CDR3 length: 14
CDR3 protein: CASSLAGQLYEQYF
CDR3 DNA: TGTGCCAGCAGCTTAGCGGGACAGCTCTACGAGCAGTACTTC

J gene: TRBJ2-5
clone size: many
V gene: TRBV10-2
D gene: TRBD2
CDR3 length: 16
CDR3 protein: CASSSPVGGARETQYF
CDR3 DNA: TGCGCCAGCAGCTCCCCGGTCGGGGGGGCTAGGGAGACCCAGTACTTC

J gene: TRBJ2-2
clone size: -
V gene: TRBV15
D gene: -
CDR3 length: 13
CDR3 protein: CATSPINTGELFF
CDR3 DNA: TGTGCCACCAGTCCCATTAACACCGGGGAGCTGTTTTTT

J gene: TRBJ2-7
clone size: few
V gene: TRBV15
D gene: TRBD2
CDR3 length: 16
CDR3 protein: CATSSRGGRPPSEQYF
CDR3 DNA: TGTGCCACCAGCAGTCGGGGGGGGAGGCCACCTTCCGAGCAGTACTTC

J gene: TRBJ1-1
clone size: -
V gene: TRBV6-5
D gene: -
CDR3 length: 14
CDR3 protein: CASGAGAENTEAFF
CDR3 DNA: TGTGCCAGCGGGGCAGGGGCGGAGAACACTGAAGCTTTCTTT

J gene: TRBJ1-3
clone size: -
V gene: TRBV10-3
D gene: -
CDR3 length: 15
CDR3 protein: CAISPGQVSGNTIYF
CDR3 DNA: TGTGCCATCAGTCCTGGACAAGTCTCTGGAAACACCATATATTTT

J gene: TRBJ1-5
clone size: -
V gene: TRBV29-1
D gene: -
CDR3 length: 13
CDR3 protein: CSVARDVNQPQHF
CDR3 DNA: TGCAGCGTTGCCCGGGACGTAAATCAGCCCCAGCATTTT

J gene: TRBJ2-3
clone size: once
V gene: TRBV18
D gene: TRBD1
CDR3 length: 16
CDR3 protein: CASSPYRTGDGDTQYF
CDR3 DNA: TGTGCCAGCTCGCCCTACCGAACAGGGGACGGGGATACGCAGTATTTT

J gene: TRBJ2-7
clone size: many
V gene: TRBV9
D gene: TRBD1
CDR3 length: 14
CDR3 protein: CASSGGTGLHEQYF
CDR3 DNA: TGTGCCAGCAGCGGAGGGACAGGCTTACACGAGCAGTACTTC